One and the same sample provided the 13 T cell receptor beta chains below, sequenced in a study of human thymus T cells (dated by TCRdb to about 2020). Libraries came from the immunoSEQ multiplex PCR assay. The table comes from immuneACCESS by way of TCRdb, which keeps in-frame sequences with V and J called. Part of the clones is missing from these tables; in studies checked, under half for an unresolved V gene and the rest for unknown reasons. In this sample the table shows roughly 54,000 clones, about 93% of which occur a single time. The top ten clonotypes cover around 6% of the sample. Source material: blood. These receptors all stem from a boy under two years old with a congenital heart defect but otherwise immunologically healthy.

DNA of the CDR3: TGCGCCAGCAGCCCGAGACAGGGAAGCTCCTACGAGCAGTACTTC. This encodes CASSPRQGSSYEQYF. The chain recombines TRBV4-1 with TRBJ2-7; 7 bases match TRBD1. This CDR3 contains 15 residues. The junction had 6 bases not matched to a gene; V was cut back by 4 bases and J by 0 bases. Per the germline V gene, CDR1 is MGHRA and CDR2 is YSYEKL.

This chain joins TRBV5-6 and TRBJ2-2; 9 bases map to TRBD1. Losses at the gene ends were 5 bases for V and 4 bases for J; bases not matched to a gene: 6. The length of the CDR3 is 15 residues. Germline V CDR1 and CDR2: SGHDT, YYEEEE. The CDR3 spells CASSTGQGFTGELFF. CDR3 DNA: TGTGCCAGCAGTACGGGACAGGGATTCACCGGGGAGCTGTTTTTT.

The chain combines TRBV18 with TRBJ2-3, with 7 nucleotides matching TRBD2. Per germline, CDR1 KGHSH and CDR2 LQKENI. Trimming removed 0 bases from V and 4 bases from J; junction bases left unmatched: 7. The length of the CDR3 is 16 residues. The CDR3 protein is CASSPPGRGRPDTQYF. CDR3 bases: TGTGCCAGCTCACCACCGGGGCGGGGGAGGCCAGATACGCAGTATTTT.

The rearrangement joins TRBV7-2 to TRBJ2-3; weak D call: TRBD2 (5 bases). V gave up 5 bases and J gave up 0 bases, with 18 bases separating them. There are 17 residues in the CDR3. Germline CDR1 and CDR2: SGHTA and FQGNSA. CDR3 bases: TGTGCCAGCAGCCCGACGTTCCGGGGAACTAGCACAGATACGCAGTATTTT. Its protein is CASSPTFRGTSTDTQYF.

V gene TRBV28 combines with J gene TRBJ2-1; TRBD2 aligns across 11 bases. CDR3 length equals 15 residues. V dropped 4 bases and J dropped 6; count of bases not matched to a gene: 5. From germline, CDR1 is MDHEN and CDR2 SYDVKM. The CDR3 sequence: CASSSLAGGRNEQFF. The CDR3 nucleotides are TGTGCCAGCAGTTCGCTAGCGGGAGGTCGCAATGAGCAGTTCTTC.

In its sample, this clone was seen a few times. In DNA form, the CDR3 reads TGTGCCAGCAGCTTGGGGGGGACCGATCATAATTTCGGGGAGCTGTTTTTT. Translating it yields CASSLGGTDHNFGELFF. The rearrangement links TRBV5-4 to TRBJ2-2, with D perhaps assigned TRBD1 or TRBD2 (5 bases each). The germline gives CDR1 SGHNT, CDR2 YYREEE (reference sequence). Trimming cost V 0 bases and J 7 bases, with 19 bases left between them. CDR3 size: 17 residues. Full variable domain (rest looked up from reference TRBV5-4 and TRBJ2-2): ETGVTQSPTHLIKTRGQQVTLRCSSQSGHNTVSWYQQALGQGPQFIFQYYREEENGRGNFPPRFSGLQFPNYSSELNVNALELDDSALYLCASSLGGTDHNFGELFFGEGSRLTVL.

The CDR3 reads CASSPHMTNTEAFF. CDR3 in DNA: TGTGCCAGCAGCCCTCACATGACGAACACTGAAGCTTTCTTT. The rearrangement joins TRBV7-2 to TRBJ1-1; D is uncertain. The CDR3 totals 14 residues. Looked up from germline, CDR1 is SGHTA and CDR2 is FQGNSA. Trimming took 5 bases from V and 1 from J, leaving 11 bases between them.

The J gene is TRBJ1-3, the V gene TRBV10-3; D not certain. CDR1 and CDR2 from the germline V gene are ENHRY and SYGVKD. The length of the CDR3 is 14 residues. V was cut by 8 bases and J by 2 bases, with 13 bases left in between. The CDR3 nucleotides are TGTGCCATCCACCCCGGTGTTACTGGAAACACCATATATTTT. The encoded protein is CAIHPGVTGNTIYF.

The chain carries TRBV6-1 and TRBJ1-2; tentatively, D is TRBD1 (6 bases). The CDR3 length is 15 residues. CDR1 and CDR2 (germline): MNHNS, SASEGT. V gave up 6 bases and J gave up 4 bases, with 18 bases separating them. CDR3 nucleotide sequence: TGTGCCAGCAGAGTCCTCAACAGGGAGGGCTATGGCTACACCTTC. Its protein product is CASRVLNREGYGYTF.

The chain links TRBV7-9 to TRBJ2-7; tentatively, D is TRBD1 (5 bases). The germline gives CDR1 SEHNR, CDR2 FQNEAQ (reference sequence). The CDR3 runs 15 residues. The germline V and J ends were trimmed by 2 bases and 3 bases, with 14 bases remaining between them. CDR3 loop: CASSLNAGWDYEQYF. DNA of the CDR3: TGTGCCAGCAGCTTAAATGCAGGGTGGGACTACGAGCAGTACTTC.

The rearrangement joins TRBV5-8 to TRBJ1-5; D gene ambiguous. The CDR3 contains 14 residues. The germline CDR1 and CDR2 sequences are SGHTS and YDEGEE. V was pared by 0 bases and J by 3 bases, with 7 bases between. The CDR3 nucleotides are TGTGCCAGCAGCTTGGTCCGGTTCAATCAGCCCCAGCATTTT. Its translation is CASSLVRFNQPQHF.

The table lists this clone with a count of one. CDR3: CASGIAGGPGYIQYF. The DNA for the CDR3 is TGTGCCAGCGGCATAGCGGGAGGGCCAGGGTACATTCAGTACTTC. This chain connects TRBV6-6 to TRBJ2-4; 11 bases agree with TRBD2. The length of the CDR3 is 15 residues. Germline CDR1 MNHNY, CDR2 SVGAGI (reference sequence). The trim removed 8 bases at V and 8 bases at J, leaving 11 bases unmatched.

This clone showed up just once. The sample has other DNA sequences that encode this CDR3 too. The chain couples TRBV30 to TRBJ1-3, with D uncertain. V lost 0 bases and J lost 4, with 4 bases in between. This CDR3 is 12 amino acids long. Germline loops: CDR1 GTSNPN, CDR2 SVGIG (reference sequence). CDR3 sequence reads: CAWSVAGNTIYF. The CDR3 DNA sequence: TGTGCCTGGAGTGTAGCCGGAAACACCATATATTTT. The full variable domain, rest sourced from reference TRBV30 and TRBJ1-3, is SQTIHQWPATLVQPVGSPLSLECTVEGTSNPNLYWYRQAAGRGLQLLFYSVGIGQISSEVPQNLSASRPQDRQFILSSKKLLLSDSGFYLCAWSVAGNTIYFGEGSWLTVV.